This T cell receptor beta chain stems from a study of T-cell memory formation after mild COVID-19. Study-wide background: For the most part, TCR clusters were specific to one donor.

Germline V gene sequence: CDR1 MGHRA, CDR2 YSYEKL. The V and J ends lost 0 bases and 4 bases respectively, with 10 bases between them. The CDR3 contains 15 residues. This clonotype was detected only a few times. Its antigen is not known. UMIs and sample barcodes were carried by the TCR alpha and TCR beta cDNA libraries that 5'RACE produced using constant-segment primers. MiXCR was run by TCRdb on the 5' RACE reads, yielding one entry per CDR3 protein. The data contain roughly 190,000 distinct CDR3 sequences, 18% of them singletons. Study-wide results and caveats: Researchers found some responding clones in pre-infection memory, a sign that cross-reactive memory joined. Clones contracting day 15 to 85 were balanced CD4/CD8; later expanders leaned CD4+.

Sequenced sample: PBMCs or a T cell subset sorted from them (not recorded which). The chain is built from TRBV4-1 and TRBJ1-5; D is ambiguous. This sequence was found in an adult woman who had mild COVID-19 (a few samples of this study predate the infection). Cell type and time point are not known. CDR3 in DNA: TGCGCCAGCAGCCAAGATATGTTCTTGAATCAGCCCCAGCATTTT. This sequence encodes CASSQDMFLNQPQHF.